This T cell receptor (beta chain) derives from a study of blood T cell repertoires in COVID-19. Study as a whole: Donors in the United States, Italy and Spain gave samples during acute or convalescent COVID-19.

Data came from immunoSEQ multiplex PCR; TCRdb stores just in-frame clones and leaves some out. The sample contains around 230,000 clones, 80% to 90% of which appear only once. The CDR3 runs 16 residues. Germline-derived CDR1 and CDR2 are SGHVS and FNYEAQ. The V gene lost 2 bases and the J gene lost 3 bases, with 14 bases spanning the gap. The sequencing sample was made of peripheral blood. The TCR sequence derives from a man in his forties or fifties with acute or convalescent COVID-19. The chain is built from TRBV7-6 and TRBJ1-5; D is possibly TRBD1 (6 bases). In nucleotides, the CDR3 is TGTGCCAGCAGCTTAAATTGGGCAGGGGTCAATCAGCCCCAGCATTTT. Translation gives CASSLNWAGVNQPQHF. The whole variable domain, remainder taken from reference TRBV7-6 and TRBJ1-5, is GAGVSQSPRYKVTKRGQDVALRCDPISGHVSLYWYRQALGQGPEFLTYFNYEAQQDKSGLPNDRFSAERPEGSISTLTIQRTEQRDSAMYRCASSLNWAGVNQPQHFGDGTRLSIL.